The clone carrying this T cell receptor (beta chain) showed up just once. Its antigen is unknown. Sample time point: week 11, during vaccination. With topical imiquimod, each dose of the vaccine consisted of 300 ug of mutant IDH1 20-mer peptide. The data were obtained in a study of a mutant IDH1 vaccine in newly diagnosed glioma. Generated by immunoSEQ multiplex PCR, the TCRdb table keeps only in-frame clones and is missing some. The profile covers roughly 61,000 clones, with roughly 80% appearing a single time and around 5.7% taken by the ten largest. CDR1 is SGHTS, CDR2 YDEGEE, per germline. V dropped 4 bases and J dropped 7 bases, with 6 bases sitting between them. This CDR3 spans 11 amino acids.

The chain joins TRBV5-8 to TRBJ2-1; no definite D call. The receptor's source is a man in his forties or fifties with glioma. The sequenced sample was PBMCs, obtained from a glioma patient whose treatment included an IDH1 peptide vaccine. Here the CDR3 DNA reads TGTGCCAGCAGCCCCCGGAATGAGCAGTTCTTC. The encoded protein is CASSPRNEQFF. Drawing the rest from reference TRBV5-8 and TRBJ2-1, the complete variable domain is EAGVTQSPTHLIKTRGQQATLRCSPISGHTSVYWYQQALGLGLQFLLWYDEGEERNRGNFPPRFSGRQFPNYSSELNVNALELEDSALYLCASSPRNEQFFGPGTRLTVL.